Presented here are 22 T cell receptor beta chains from one specimen sequenced in a study of blood T cell repertoires in COVID-19. Generated by immunoSEQ multiplex PCR, the TCRdb table keeps only in-frame clones and is missing some. The sample contains 48,000 or so clones, 85% to 90% of which appear only once. The sample was peripheral blood. The receptors shown here come from an older woman with acute or convalescent COVID-19.

This clone was observed a single time. This CDR3 is CASNSGQGTQYF. In DNA, the CDR3 is TGTGCCAGCAACTCCGGACAGGGAACGCAGTATTTT. The chain couples TRBV25-1 to TRBJ2-3; TRBD1 agrees at 8 bases. The junction had 6 bases not matched to a gene; V was cut back by 7 bases and J by 9 bases. The CDR3 consists of 12 residues. Germline-derived CDR1 and CDR2 are MGHDK and SYGVNS.

V is TRBV11-3 and J is TRBJ2-7, with TRBD2 matching over 8 bases. CDR3 length equals 15 residues. V lost 6 bases, J lost 3 bases, and 10 bases stayed unmatched. CDR1 and CDR2 (germline): SGHNT, YENEEA. The CDR3 is CASRWERGRGYEQYF. DNA for the CDR3: TGTGCCAGCAGATGGGAGCGGGGGAGGGGCTACGAGCAGTACTTC.

CDR3 coding DNA: TGTGCCAGTAAGCTGGGGGGGGCTGCAACTAATGAAAAACTGTTTTTT. It is translated as CASKLGGAATNEKLFF. The chain carries TRBV19 and TRBJ1-4, with TRBD1 as a possible D gene (6 bases). Trimming left V 7 bases short and J 0 bases short, with 15 bases between. There are 16 residues in the CDR3. From germline, CDR1 is LNHDA and CDR2 SQIVND (reference sequence).

The rearrangement links TRBV11-2 to TRBJ2-1; the D is unclear. Germline V gene data show CDR1 as SGHAT and CDR2 as FQNNGV. Trimming shortened V by 3 bases and J by 1 base, and 10 bases separated the two germline ends. The CDR3 contains 15 residues. The DNA of the CDR3 is TGTGCCAGCAGCTTCGAACGGTCTTCCTACAATGAGCAGTTCTTC. This sequence encodes CASSFERSSYNEQFF.

This sequence joins TRBV7-3 and TRBJ2-4, with D unclear. The CDR3 has 14 amino acids. The germline V and J ends were trimmed by 5 bases and 1 base, with 9 bases remaining between them. The germline CDR1 and CDR2 sequences are SGHTA and FQGTGA. CDR3 loop: CASSPSGAKNIQYF. The CDR3 DNA follows: TGTGCCAGCAGCCCTTCCGGGGCCAAAAACATTCAGTACTTC.

This clone has just one count. Other nucleotide sequences in the sample specify the same CDR3. The chain couples TRBV15 to TRBJ2-5; 11 nucleotides match TRBD2. The trim removed 6 bases at V and 2 bases at J, leaving 14 bases unmatched. The CDR3 totals 18 residues. Germline-derived CDR1 and CDR2 are LNHNV and YYDKDF (reference sequence). The chain's CDR3 is CATSTGLAGLPRQETQYF. CDR3 DNA: TGTGCCACCAGTACTGGACTAGCGGGCCTACCCCGTCAAGAGACCCAGTACTTC.

This chain connects TRBV5-1 to TRBJ1-2, with D possibly being TRBD1 (6 bases). This CDR3 is built from 14 residues. Germline V gene sequence: CDR1 SGHRS, CDR2 YFSETQ. V lost 3 bases and J lost 8, with 17 bases in between. The CDR3 sequence: CASSSLGGAEGYTF. CDR3 bases: TGCGCCAGCAGCTCCTTGGGGGGGGCGGAAGGCTACACCTTC.

The J gene is TRBJ2-3, the V gene TRBV10-3, with 10 nucleotides matching TRBD1. The V gene end was trimmed by 6 bases and the J gene end by 2 bases; junction bases not matched to a gene: 5. From germline, CDR1 is ENHRY and CDR2 SYGVKD. The CDR3 extends over 15 amino acids. The CDR3 is CAIRRQGAVTDTQYF. The CDR3 DNA reads as TGTGCCATCAGAAGACAGGGGGCGGTCACAGATACGCAGTATTTT.

The chain combines TRBV6-6 with TRBJ1-2, with D perhaps TRBD1 (6 bases). The CDR3 has 14 residues. CDR1 MNHNY and CDR2 SVGAGI come from the germline V gene (reference sequence). V was clipped by 0 bases and J by 8 bases, with 13 bases between them. The CDR3 spells CASSYSMQGQGYTF. The CDR3 DNA sequence: TGTGCCAGCAGTTACTCGATGCAGGGGCAAGGCTACACCTTC.

This chain uses TRBV7-2 with TRBJ1-5; D remains ambiguous. The germline gives CDR1 SGHTA, CDR2 FQGNSA. The V gene lost 4 bases and the J gene lost 0 bases, with 4 bases spanning the gap. This CDR3 has 13 amino acids. CDR3 in amino acids: CASSSNSNQPQHF. The CDR3 coding sequence is TGTGCCAGCAGCTCAAATAGCAATCAGCCCCAGCATTTT.

This clone was counted a single time. The gene calls are TRBV11-3 and TRBJ2-2; D may be TRBD1 (5 bases). This CDR3 contains 14 residues. Trimming took 6 bases from V and 4 from J, leaving 12 bases between them. Germline V gene data show CDR1 as SGHNT and CDR2 as YENEEA. In DNA form, the CDR3 reads TGTGCCAGCAGTCAGGGTCCGACCACCGGGGAGCTGTTTTTT. This sequence encodes CASSQGPTTGELFF.

This clone was counted once. The chain recombines TRBV5-1 with TRBJ1-2, with TRBD1 matching 10 bases. The V and J ends lost 4 bases and 4 bases, in that order; junction bases with no gene match: 4. CDR3 length equals 14 residues. In germline, CDR1 is SGHRS, CDR2 YFSETQ. The CDR3 protein is CASSPRDRGYGYTF. The CDR3 DNA sequence: TGCGCCAGCAGCCCCCGGGACAGGGGCTATGGCTACACCTTC.

This chain connects TRBV12-3 or TRBV12-4 to TRBJ1-2; D is ambiguous. V was trimmed by 3 bases and J by 2 bases, leaving 7 bases between them. The length of the CDR3 is 13 residues. This CDR3 is CASSFSGNYGYTF. The CDR3 nucleotides read TGTGCCAGCAGTTTTTCCGGGAACTATGGCTACACCTTC.

This clone has only one observation. The chain joins TRBV11-3 to TRBJ2-3, with TRBD2 matching 10 bases. This CDR3 has 18 amino acids. Germline V gene lookup returns CDR1 SGHNT and CDR2 YENEEA. Trimming cost V 0 bases and J 2 bases; bases outside gene matches: 8. The CDR3 DNA sequence: TGTGCCAGCAGCTTAGAGGCGGCTAGCGGGGGCGTCACAGATACGCAGTATTTT. Amino acids: CASSLEAASGGVTDTQYF.

The chain carries TRBV27 and TRBJ2-2; D remains ambiguous. CDR1 and CDR2 (germline): MNHEY, SMNVEV (reference sequence). This CDR3 has 14 amino acids. With 2 bases removed from V and 5 bases from J, the gap between germline ends came to 9 bases. CDR3 residues: CASSLLLKTGELFF. CDR3 nucleotide sequence: TGTGCCAGCAGTTTACTACTTAAGACCGGGGAGCTGTTTTTT.

The chain employs TRBV19 and TRBJ1-2; 9 bases agree with TRBD1. V gave up 5 bases and J gave up 8 bases; unmatched junction bases: 12. Germline V gene lookup returns CDR1 LNHDA and CDR2 SQIVND (reference sequence). The CDR3 spans 15 residues. The CDR3 loop is CASSVPGQGLRGYTF. For the CDR3, the DNA is TGTGCCAGTAGTGTCCCGGGACAGGGTTTGAGGGGCTACACCTTC. Full variable domain (remainder filled in from reference TRBV19 and TRBJ1-2): DGGITQSPKYLFRKEGQNVTLSCEQNLNHDAMYWYRQDPGQGLRLIYYSQIVNDFQKGDIAEGYSVSREKKESFPLTVTSAQKNPTAFYLCASSVPGQGLRGYTFGSGTRLTVV.

Only a few counts were recorded for this clone. The V gene is TRBV9, the J gene TRBJ1-4; D is uncertain. This CDR3 has 15 amino acids. The germline V gene encodes CDR1 SGDLS and CDR2 YYNGEE. Trimming shortened V by 4 bases and J by 4 bases, and 14 bases separated the two germline ends. CDR3 sequence reads: CASSHRGGFNEKLFF. Here the CDR3 DNA reads TGTGCCAGCAGCCATCGCGGAGGATTTAATGAAAAACTGTTTTTT. The full variable domain, its missing parts supplied by reference TRBV9 and TRBJ1-4, is DSGVTQTPKHLITATGQRVTLRCSPRSGDLSVYWYQQSLDQGLQFLIQYYNGEERAKGNILERFSAQQFPDLHSELNLSSLELGDSALYFCASSHRGGFNEKLFFGSGTQLSVL.

The V call is TRBV11-2, the J call TRBJ2-5; D is undetermined. The CDR3 is 14 residues long. Trimming pared 5 bases from V and 3 bases from J, leaving 13 bases between. Germline V gives CDR1 SGHAT, CDR2 FQNNGV. This CDR3 is CASSPNASKETQYF. CDR3 bases: TGTGCCAGCAGCCCCAACGCTAGTAAAGAGACCCAGTACTTC. Supplemented by reference TRBV11-2 and TRBJ2-5, the full variable domain reads EAGVAQSPRYKIIEKRQSVAFWCNPISGHATLYWYQQILGQGPKLLIQFQNNGVVDDSQLPKDRFSAERLKGVDSTLKIQPAKLEDSAVYLCASSPNASKETQYFGPGTRLLVL.

The chain has TRBV29-1 and TRBJ1-2, with 8 bases matching TRBD1. This CDR3 has 13 amino acids. The V gene's germline CDR1 is SQVTM and CDR2 ANQGSEA. V shed 3 bases and J 5 bases; nucleotides not matched to a gene: 5. CDR3 nucleotide sequence: TGCAGCGTTGAGGGGCAGGGGGCATATGGCTACACCTTC. It codes for CSVEGQGAYGYTF.

The CDR3 is CAGGSVNSGNTIYF. CDR3 nucleotides: TGTGCTGGAGGCAGCGTAAACTCTGGAAACACCATATATTTT. The V and J genes are TRBV6-6 and TRBJ1-3; D not resolved. The germline V gene has CDR1 MNHNY and CDR2 SVGAGI (reference sequence). This CDR3 contains 14 residues.

In nucleotides, the CDR3 is TGTGCCAGCAGCCTCCGTGGTGGACTAGTTTCTGAGCAGTTCTTC. Its translation is CASSLRGGLVSEQFF. The chain links TRBV7-9 to TRBJ2-1; TRBD2 agrees at 7 bases. The CDR3 consists of 15 residues. Trimming took 5 bases from V and 9 from J; bases not matched to a gene: 13. Per the germline V gene, CDR1 is SEHNR and CDR2 is FQNEAQ (reference sequence).

The rearrangement joins TRBV5-6 to TRBJ2-1; unclear D gene. Germline assignment: CDR1 SGHDT and CDR2 YYEEEE. The CDR3 is 11 residues long. V was cut by 2 bases and J by 10 bases, with 7 bases left in between. The CDR3 DNA reads TGTGCCAGCAGCTTTCTAGTCGAGCAGTTCTTC. It codes for CASSFLVEQFF.